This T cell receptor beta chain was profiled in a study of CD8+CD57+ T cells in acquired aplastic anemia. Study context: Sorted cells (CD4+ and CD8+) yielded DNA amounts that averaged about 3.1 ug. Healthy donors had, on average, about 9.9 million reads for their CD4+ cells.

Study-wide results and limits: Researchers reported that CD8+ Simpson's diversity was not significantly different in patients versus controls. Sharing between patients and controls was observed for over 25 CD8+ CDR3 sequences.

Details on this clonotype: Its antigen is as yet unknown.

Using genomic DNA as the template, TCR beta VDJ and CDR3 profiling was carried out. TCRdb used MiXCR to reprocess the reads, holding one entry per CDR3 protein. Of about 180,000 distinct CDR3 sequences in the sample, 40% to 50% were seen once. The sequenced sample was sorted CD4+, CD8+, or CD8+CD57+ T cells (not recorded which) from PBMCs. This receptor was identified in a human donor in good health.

This CDR3 reads CSVSQGQETQYF. CDR3 DNA sequence: TGCAGCGTATCACAGGGGCAAGAGACCCAGTACTTC. The chain uses TRBV29-1 and TRBJ2-5; 7 bases line up with TRBD1. The CDR3 is 12 residues long. The V gene's germline CDR1 is SQVTM and CDR2 ANQGSEA. J gave up 2 bases and V 6 bases, and 3 bases lay outside the gene matches.